This TCR beta chain was observed in a study of human T cells and chemical hapten exposure. Many counts were recorded for this clonotype. CDR3 size: 18 residues. Germline CDR1 is LNHDA and CDR2 is SQIVND (reference sequence). Germline trimming cut 5 bases from V and 2 bases from J; bases unmatched to any gene: 9. Regarding time point: patch test 1, 2 weeks after DPC sensitization. The treatment denotes: therapeutic diphenylcyclopropenone sensitization with weekly scalp DPC. TCRdb independently ran MiXCR on the RACE reads; one entry per CDR3 protein. Of some 350,000 distinct CDR3 sequences detected, around 6.9% appear once; the ten largest clones hold roughly 7.9%.

The material sequenced was whole blood, taken in connection with sensitization to the hapten diphenylcyclopropenone (DPC). V is TRBV19 and J is TRBJ2-5; 15 bases line up with TRBD2. The receptor's source is a woman under 30 with alopecia areata. Some clones in this sample may be carry-over from other donors' samples. CDR3 in amino acids: CASSEKLGLAGGQETQYF. CDR3 nucleotides: TGTGCCAGTAGTGAAAAACTTGGACTAGCGGGGGGGCAAGAGACCCAGTACTTC.